These 9 T cell receptor beta chains were all obtained from the same sample, sequenced in a study of CD8+CD57+ T cells in acquired aplastic anemia. All sequencing subjects had displayed CD8+CD57+ cell expansion on flow cytometry. Genomic DNA constituted the template upon which TCR beta VDJ and CDR3 profiling was performed. TCRdb reprocessed the reads via MiXCR and lists one record per CDR3 protein. The repertoire holds roughly 190,000 distinct CDR3 sequences, 40% to 55% seen once, with over 7.5% in the top ten. Sequenced input: sorted CD4+, CD8+, or CD8+CD57+ T cells (not recorded which) from PBMCs. The source of these receptors is a human donor with aplastic anemia.

The chain joins TRBV15 to TRBJ1-1; D may be TRBD1 (5 bases). Germline V CDR1 and CDR2: LNHNV, YYDKDF (reference sequence). This CDR3 has 14 residues. With 0 bases removed from V and 5 bases from J, the gap between germline ends came to 10 bases. The CDR3 loop reads CATSREMQGTEAFF. The CDR3 nucleotides are TGTGCCACCAGCAGAGAAATGCAGGGAACTGAAGCTTTCTTT.

Of note for this clonotype: One end of the junction is discordant with germline, which a read error may explain. The chain is built from TRBV19 and TRBJ2-7; D gene ambiguous. Germline V gene sequence: CDR1 LNHDA, CDR2 SQIVND (reference sequence). The CDR3 runs 12 residues. Here the CDR3 reads CASNISGGEQYF. In DNA form, the CDR3 reads TGTGCCAGTAATATATCGGGTGGCGAGCAGTACTTC.

The chain uses TRBV29-1 and TRBJ1-2, with D perhaps TRBD1 (5 bases). Trimming left V 4 bases short and J 7 bases short, with 13 bases between. Germline V gives CDR1 SQVTM, CDR2 ANQGSEA. This CDR3 has 12 amino acids. The CDR3 loop is CSVGGSGGGYTF. The CDR3 DNA follows: TGCAGCGTTGGGGGGAGCGGGGGTGGCTACACCTTC.

The CDR3 DNA sequence: TGCAGTGCCCGGACTAGCGGGAGAGGGTTCGGGACCCAGTACTTC. Amino acids: CSARTSGRGFGTQYF. V is TRBV20-1 and J is TRBJ2-5; 13 bases map to TRBD2. CDR3 size: 15 residues. Germline assignment: CDR1 DFQATT and CDR2 SNEGSKA (reference sequence). The V and J ends lost 6 bases and 7 bases, in that order; junction bases with no gene match: 11.

The chain is built from TRBV9 and TRBJ2-6; the D gene is possibly TRBD1 (6 bases). The CDR3 contains 15 residues. Per germline, CDR1 SGDLS and CDR2 YYNGEE. V was shortened by 3 bases and J by 6 bases, with 13 bases between the two germline ends. DNA for the CDR3: TGTGCCAGCAGCGCCAGGGGTCTCGAGGCCAACGTCCTGACTTTC. This translates into CASSARGLEANVLTF.

The sample holds many counts of this clonotype. This chain uses TRBV20-1 with TRBJ2-2; D is uncertain. V was cut by 0 bases and J by 5 bases, with 10 bases left in between. Germline V CDR1 and CDR2: DFQATT, SNEGSKA (reference sequence). CDR3 size: 14 residues. Here the CDR3 reads CSARDMSRTGELFF. The CDR3 coding sequence is TGCAGTGCTAGAGATATGAGTAGGACCGGGGAGCTGTTTTTT.

This clonotype was counted many times. V is TRBV5-1 and J is TRBJ1-4, with D possibly TRBD1 on 6 matching bases. Trimming cost V 1 base and J 0 bases, with 16 bases left between them. The CDR3 totals 18 residues. From germline, CDR1 is SGHRS and CDR2 YFSETQ. For the CDR3, the DNA is TGCGCCAGCAGCTTGATAACAGGGTCGACTGCAACTAATGAAAAACTGTTTTTT. It is translated as CASSLITGSTATNEKLFF. Using reference TRBV5-1 and TRBJ1-4 for the parts outside the CDR3, the full variable domain is KAGVTQTPRYLIKTRGQQVTLSCSPISGHRSVSWYQQTPGQGLQFLFEYFSETQRNKGNFPGRFSGRQFSNSRSEMNVSTLELGDSALYLCASSLITGSTATNEKLFFGSGTQLSVL.

Comment on this clonotype: A much larger clone sits a single nucleotide away, making a read error possible. The CDR3 does not end in the conserved phenylalanine or tryptophan, so this is likely a read error. This chain uses TRBV6-5 with TRBJ2-2; no reliable D call. Trimming pared 0 bases from V and 7 bases from J, leaving 6 bases between. The CDR3 extends over 13 amino acids. CDR1 and CDR2 from the germline V gene are MNHEY and SVGAGI. The CDR3 sequence is CASSYSLLGELFV. The CDR3 DNA is TGTGCCAGCAGTTACTCTCTCCTCGGGGAGCTGTTTGTT.

In this sample, this clonotype turned up many times. A read error may produce the germline difference seen at one junction end. The genes are TRBV20-1 and TRBJ2-3, with 11 bases identical to TRBD2. Germline CDR1 reads DFQATT; CDR2 reads SNEGSKA (reference sequence). The CDR3 has 14 residues. DNA of the CDR3: TGCAGTGTTAGACTAGCGGGATCCCCAGATACGCAGTATTTT. This encodes CSVRLAGSPDTQYF.